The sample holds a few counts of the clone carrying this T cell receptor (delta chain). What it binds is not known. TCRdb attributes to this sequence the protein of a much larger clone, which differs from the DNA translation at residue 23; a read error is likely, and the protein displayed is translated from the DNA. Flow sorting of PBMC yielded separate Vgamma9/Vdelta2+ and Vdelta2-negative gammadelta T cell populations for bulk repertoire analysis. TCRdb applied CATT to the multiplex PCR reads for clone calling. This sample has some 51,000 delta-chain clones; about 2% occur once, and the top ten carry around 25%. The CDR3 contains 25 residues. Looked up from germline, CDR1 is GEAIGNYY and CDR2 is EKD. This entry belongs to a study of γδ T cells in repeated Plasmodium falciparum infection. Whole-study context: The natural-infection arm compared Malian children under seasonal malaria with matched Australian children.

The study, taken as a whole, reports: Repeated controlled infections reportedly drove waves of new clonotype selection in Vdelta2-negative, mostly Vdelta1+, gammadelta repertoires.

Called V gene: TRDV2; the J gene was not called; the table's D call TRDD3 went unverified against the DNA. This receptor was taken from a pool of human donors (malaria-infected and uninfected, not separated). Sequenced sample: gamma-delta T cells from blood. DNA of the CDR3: TGTGCCTGTGACACCGGGAGCTTAGGGTTTTGGGAACTAACGACTGGGGGCCCGTACACCGATAAACGCATCTTT. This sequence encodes CACDTGSLGFWELTTGGPYTDKRIF.